A selection of T cell receptor beta chains follows, all from one sample in a study of T cell changes during pregnancy in multiple sclerosis. Method: immunoSEQ multiplex PCR; TCRdb's copy keeps in-frame clones and lacks some. The table records over 55,000 clones, 92% of them present only once. The sample here was peripheral blood, taken in the first trimester of pregnancy. The receptors shown here come from a female donor with multiple sclerosis, enrolled in a pregnancy study. The CDR3 runs from the conserved cysteine through the conserved F or W. A D gene is named only where the DNA matches it firmly. Clone size, where shown, is once, few, many, or a class for clones that have expanded.

TGTGCCAGTCACGTGGTGGGACAGATTGAAGCTTTCTTT CASHVVGQIEAFF TRBJ1-1 TRBD1 few TRBV19
TGTGCCAGCAGCTTAGATAGGGGGACAGGGGAGCAGCCCCAGCATTTT CASSLDRGTGEQPQHF TRBJ1-5 TRBD1 - TRBV7-8
TGCGCCAGCAGTTTCACAGGGGCTAGCACAGATACGCAGTATTTT CASSFTGASTDTQYF TRBJ2-3 TRBD1 - TRBV5-1
TGTGCCAGCGGGGCCTACGGACAAACTAACTATGGCTACACCTTC CASGAYGQTNYGYTF TRBJ1-2 - - TRBV5-4
TGTGCCTGGAGTCCGCCGGGACAGGGATACGAAAAACTGTTTTTT CAWSPPGQGYEKLFF TRBJ1-4 TRBD1 - TRBV30
TGTGCCAGCACGCGTTTACCCTTGGGGCCTGGGGCCAACGTCCTGACTTTC CASTRLPLGPGANVLTF TRBJ2-6 - - TRBV7-3
TGTGCCAGCAGCTTAGGAGCGGGAGTCAATGAGCAGTTCTTC CASSLGAGVNEQFF TRBJ2-1 TRBD2 - TRBV7-2
TGCGCCAGCAGCCCTCTGGGACAGGGGTCATCCCCCTACGAGCAGTACTTC CASSPLGQGSSPYEQYF TRBJ2-7 TRBD1 - TRBV4-1
TGCGCCAGCAGCCAAGAATCCGGTCTAGGGGGCGGTGAGCAGTTCTTC CASSQESGLGGGEQFF TRBJ2-1 TRBD1 - TRBV4-1
TGCGCCAGCAGCCAAGAATTTTTGCGGGGCTCCTACAATGAGCAGTTCTTC CASSQEFLRGSYNEQFF TRBJ2-1 - - TRBV4-3
TGTGCCAGCAGCCCCTGGACGGGGGGGTACAATGAGCAGTTCTTC CASSPWTGGYNEQFF TRBJ2-1 TRBD2 - TRBV7-3
TGTGCCAGCAGCGCTACAACAGGCCAGCTCAATCAGCCCCAGCATTTT CASSATTGQLNQPQHF TRBJ1-5 - - TRBV28
TGTGCCAGCAGTTCCCCCCTTCGCGGGGCAACTAATGAAAAACTGTTTTTT CASSSPLRGATNEKLFF TRBJ1-4 - - TRBV28
TGCGCCAGCAGCCAAGTCGGGGCCAGGGGGAATGGCTACACCTTC CASSQVGARGNGYTF TRBJ1-2 TRBD1 - TRBV4-3
TGTGCCAGCAGATGGGCAGGGAACACTGAAGCTTTCTTT CASRWAGNTEAFF TRBJ1-1 - - TRBV2
TGTGCCAGCAGGGACAGGGGAGGCACCGGGGAGCTGTTTTTT CASRDRGGTGELFF TRBJ2-2 TRBD1 - TRBV6-1
TGTGCCAGCAGCCGCCGCCCCCGGGGTCCGAACACCGGGGAGCTGTTTTTT CASSRRPRGPNTGELFF TRBJ2-2 - - TRBV21-1
TGCGCCAGCAGCTTGGAGGGACACGGCGAACTGTTAGGCAAAGCTTTCTTT CASSLEGHGELLGKAFF TRBJ1-1 - - TRBV5-1
TGTGCCAGCAGTGCGGGTCGGAACACCGGGGAGCTGTTTTTT CASSAGRNTGELFF TRBJ2-2 - - TRBV6-1
TGTGCCAGCAGTTACGGGACAGGATCCTTGGAGCAGTACTTC CASSYGTGSLEQYF TRBJ2-7 TRBD1 few TRBV6-6
TGTGCCAGCAGCTCCTACAAGAGGACTAGCGGGAGGGCCGTCGCAGATACGCAGTATTTT CASSSYKRTSGRAVADTQYF TRBJ2-3 TRBD2 - TRBV13
TGTGCCAGCAGCACTCCCGGGACTAGCGGGAGGGGAGAGACCCAGTACTTC CASSTPGTSGRGETQYF TRBJ2-5 TRBD2 - TRBV7-9
TGTGCCAGCAGCTTAGTTTTTGGGACAGGGTCGGACACCATATATTTT CASSLVFGTGSDTIYF TRBJ1-3 TRBD1 - TRBV7-9
TGTGCCAGCAGTTTCTTAGAAAGCCAAGAGACCCAGTACTTC CASSFLESQETQYF TRBJ2-5 - - TRBV27
TGTGCCAGCAGTTCCCCCTTATGGGAGCGGGTTAGAGAGACCCAGTACTTC CASSSPLWERVRETQYF TRBJ2-5 - - TRBV28
TGTGCCAGCAGCGTTGCGGGAGAGCACTACGAGCAGTACTTC CASSVAGEHYEQYF TRBJ2-7 TRBD2 - TRBV14
TGTGCCAGCAGTTTGGGACAGGGGTGGAATCAGCCCCAGCATTTT CASSLGQGWNQPQHF TRBJ1-5 TRBD1 - TRBV7-8
TGTGCCAGCAGTCCCCCCCCGAGCCTAGCCAAAAACATTCAGTACTTC CASSPPPSLAKNIQYF TRBJ2-4 - - TRBV27
TGTGCCAGCAGCTTAGCGCCCCAGGGGGCCGTCTACAATGAGCAGTTCTTC CASSLAPQGAVYNEQFF TRBJ2-1 TRBD1 - TRBV7-9
TGTGCCAGCAGTTCCTCGGCGGGGGGCCTCCAAGAGACCCAGTACTTC CASSSSAGGLQETQYF TRBJ2-5 TRBD2 - TRBV6-5
TGTGCCAGCAGCGTAGCACCAGGGTTAGAGACCCAGTACTTC CASSVAPGLETQYF TRBJ2-5 - - TRBV9
TGTGCCAGCTCCCAGACAGGCGATGAGCAGTTCTTC CASSQTGDEQFF TRBJ2-1 - once TRBV18
TGTGCCAGCAGTGAATCTTCAGGGGATGGTCGCTACACCTTC CASSESSGDGRYTF TRBJ1-2 - - TRBV25-1